Listed below are T cell receptor beta chains from one sample, sequenced in a study of cytomegalovirus exposure and HLA in healthy donors. TCRdb's copy holds only in-frame clones and misses some; the assay was immunoSEQ multiplex PCR. The sample holds 95,000 to 150,000 clones, approximately 69% seen once. Sequenced material: PBMCs. The receptors were sampled from a man in his forties or fifties in good health and CMV-seropositive. Both conserved end residues are part of each CDR3. A D gene is named only where the DNA matches it firmly. For some rows the clone size is stated as once, few or many, or as a class when expanded; others skip it.

v_call,d_call,j_call,clone_size,cdr3_aa,cdr3_nt
TRBV7-2,TRBD2,TRBJ2-1,.,CASSSRGVDEQFF,TGTGCCAGCAGCTCTCGGGGGGTGGATGAGCAGTTCTTC
TRBV15,TRBD1,TRBJ1-5,.,CATSRDLAGGRQPQHF,TGTGCCACCAGCAGAGATCTGGCAGGGGGCCGTCAGCCCCAGCATTTT
TRBV15,TRBD2,TRBJ2-7,few,CATSRGFGTTYEQYF,TGTGCCACCAGCAGAGGCTTCGGGACTACCTACGAGCAGTACTTC
TRBV10-3,.,TRBJ1-5,.,CAISESAGLNQPQHF,TGTGCCATCAGTGAGTCTGCAGGGCTGAATCAGCCCCAGCATTTT
TRBV7-9,.,TRBJ2-2,.,CASSLGAGNTGELFF,TGTGCCAGCAGCTTAGGAGCGGGGAACACCGGGGAGCTGTTTTTT
TRBV23-1,.,TRBJ2-7,.,CASTPQSRRSDEQYF,TGCGCCAGCACCCCCCAGTCTCGACGTAGCGACGAGCAGTACTTC
TRBV7-9,TRBD1,TRBJ1-2,once,CASSFLTGQGHGYTF,TGTGCCAGCAGCTTTTTAACAGGACAGGGGCATGGCTACACCTTC
TRBV2,TRBD1,TRBJ2-7,.,CASRFPGQKEQYF,TGTGCCAGCAGATTCCCGGGACAGAAAGAGCAGTACTTC
TRBV7-2,TRBD1,TRBJ2-1,.,CASSPRQGTYNEQFF,TGTGCCAGCAGCCCCCGACAGGGGACCTACAATGAGCAGTTCTTC
TRBV28,.,TRBJ1-5,.,CASTLLGGNQPQHF,TGTGCCAGCACCCTCCTGGGGGGTAATCAGCCCCAGCATTTT
TRBV28,TRBD1,TRBJ1-2,few,CASSSPTGGAYGYTF,TGTGCCAGCAGTTCTCCGACAGGGGGCGCCTATGGCTACACCTTC
TRBV7-2,.,TRBJ2-1,.,CASSLAKETKQFF,TGTGCCAGCAGCTTAGCGAAGGAGACTAAGCAGTTCTTC
TRBV27,TRBD2,TRBJ2-3,once,CASSPLGKREVLDTQYF,TGTGCCAGCAGTCCCCTCGGAAAGCGGGAGGTTTTAGATACGCAGTATTTT
TRBV5-1,.,TRBJ1-2,.,CASSLGGGVLGYTF,TGCGCCAGCAGCTTGGGTGGGGGCGTACTAGGCTACACCTTC
TRBV27,TRBD2,TRBJ2-7,.,CASSYSGGNYEQYF,TGTGCCAGCAGTTACTCCGGGGGGAACTACGAGCAGTACTTC
TRBV6-5,.,TRBJ1-5,.,CASSYLGGNQPQHF,TGTGCCAGCAGTTACCTCGGGGGCAATCAGCCCCAGCATTTT
TRBV11-2,TRBD1,TRBJ2-7,.,CASSLGTGSPYEQYF,TGTGCCAGCAGCTTAGGGACAGGGTCCCCCTACGAGCAGTACTTC
TRBV18,.,TRBJ2-7,.,CASQHQGNEQYF,TGTGCCAGCCAACATCAGGGTAACGAGCAGTACTTC
TRBV29-1,.,TRBJ1-1,.,CSVEVMGPGGTEAFF,TGCAGCGTTGAAGTAATGGGGCCCGGGGGCACTGAAGCTTTCTTT
TRBV9,.,TRBJ1-6,.,CASSHTVTKAEPSSYNSPLHF,TGTGCCAGCAGCCACACCGTGACGAAAGCGGAGCCGAGCTCCTATAATTCACCCCTCCACTTT
TRBV5-1,.,TRBJ2-5,.,CASSPPVQGETQYF,TGCGCCAGCAGCCCCCCTGTCCAGGGCGAGACCCAGTACTTC
TRBV10-3,.,TRBJ1-4,.,CATAVVAADEKLFF,TGTGCCACCGCCGTGGTCGCGGCGGATGAAAAACTGTTTTTT
TRBV6-1,.,TRBJ2-3,.,CASLQGRTTDTQYF,TGTGCCAGCCTGCAGGGGCGGACGACAGATACGCAGTATTTT
TRBV19,.,TRBJ1-1,once,CASSPDRKNTEAFF,TGTGCCAGTAGTCCAGACAGAAAGAACACTGAAGCTTTCTTT
TRBV11-2,.,TRBJ2-2,.,CASNLGQANTGELFF,TGTGCCAGCAACCTTGGGCAGGCGAACACCGGGGAGCTGTTTTTT
TRBV7-9,.,TRBJ2-2,.,CASSFDSANTGELFF,TGTGCCAGCAGCTTTGACAGCGCTAACACCGGGGAGCTGTTTTTT
TRBV28,.,TRBJ1-4,.,CASSLGQNEKLFF,TGTGCCAGCAGTTTAGGGCAGAATGAAAAACTGTTTTTT
TRBV6-5,.,TRBJ2-3,.,CASRDPGLAQYF,TGTGCCAGCAGAGACCCAGGGTTGGCGCAGTATTTT
TRBV28,.,TRBJ1-3,.,CASRSSGNTIYF,TGTGCCAGCAGGAGCTCTGGAAACACCATATATTTT
TRBV20-1,.,TRBJ2-5,.,CSADSRETQYF,TGCAGTGCTGACAGTCGGGAGACCCAGTACTTC
TRBV6-5,.,TRBJ2-3,.,CASSYDYRADTQYF,TGTGCCAGCAGTTACGACTACCGAGCAGATACGCAGTATTTT
TRBV27,TRBD1,TRBJ1-5,few,CASRLTGSNQPQHF,TGTGCCAGCAGGCTGACAGGGAGCAATCAGCCCCAGCATTTT
TRBV6-5,.,TRBJ2-7,.,CASSSTLQQSYEQYF,TGTGCCAGCAGTTCAACACTTCAACAGAGCTACGAGCAGTACTTC
TRBV6-5,TRBD1,TRBJ2-7,.,CASRQGASEQYF,TGTGCCAGCAGGCAGGGGGCGAGCGAGCAGTACTTC
TRBV19,TRBD1,TRBJ1-1,.,CASSMRTGLTEAFF,TGTGCCAGTAGTATGAGGACAGGGTTGACTGAAGCTTTCTTT
TRBV19,.,TRBJ1-5,.,CASSMGSSNQPQHF,TGTGCCAGTAGTATGGGTAGCAGCAATCAGCCCCAGCATTTT
TRBV19,.,TRBJ1-5,.,CASSISSNSNQPQHF,TGTGCCAGTAGTATAAGTAGCAATAGCAATCAGCCCCAGCATTTT
TRBV19,TRBD1,TRBJ1-4,.,CASSRTGADEKLFF,TGTGCCAGTAGTCGGACAGGGGCGGATGAAAAACTGTTTTTT
TRBV14,.,TRBJ2-7,.,CASSGGSEQYF,TGTGCCAGCAGTGGAGGCTCCGAGCAGTACTTC
TRBV7-9,.,TRBJ1-6,.,CASSREASPLHF,TGTGCCAGCAGTCGGGAGGCGTCACCCCTCCACTTT